This T cell receptor beta chain stems from a study of control samples from healthy donors and cancer patients. Per germline, CDR1 MNHEY and CDR2 SVGAGI. The CDR3 is made up of 15 amino acids. Trimming took 0 bases from V and 4 from J, leaving 12 bases between them. Only in-frame clones appear in the TCRdb table, and some are missing; sequencing was by immunoSEQ multiplex PCR. Of over 120,000 clones listed, about 95% are singletons. V is TRBV6-5 and J is TRBJ1-2; D gene unclear. The receptor comes from a man aged 60 to 69 with colorectal cancer. The specimen was PBMCs. The CDR3 reads CASSYSSTGTYGYTF. CDR3 DNA: TGTGCCAGCAGTTACTCCTCTACTGGTACCTATGGCTACACCTTC.